The clone carrying this TCR gamma chain turned up a few times. A far larger clone is just one base off, so this is likely a read error. The sample has other DNA sequences that encode this CDR3 too. In germline, CDR1 is GITISATS, CDR2 ISYDGTV (reference sequence). The length of the CDR3 is 11 residues. This sample stems from a study of gamma-delta chains in newborns, infants, children. Study as a whole: Innate gammadelta T cells reportedly expand polyclonally right after birth, driven by microbial exposure, per the title.

TCRdb re-called the reads using CATT. The sample carries approximately 870 gamma-chain clones, roughly 2.5% recorded once. This TCR was recovered from a child who was a newborn, infant or young child, either healthy, febrile or measles-vaccinated (not recorded which). This sequence joins TRGV9 and TRGJ1 or TRGJ2. The material sequenced was blood. The CDR3 DNA sequence: TGTGCCCTGTGGGAGAACGAGAAGAAACTCTTT. As protein: CALWENEKKLF.